This paragraph reports one T cell receptor beta chain. Its antigen is still unknown. At one of its ends the junction is not consistent with the germline gene, which may arise from a read error. These data originate in a study of radiotherapy plus CTLA-4 blockade in lung cancer. The wider study: Of the patients, 15% to 20% showed objective responses and approximately 34% attained disease control. Study-wide points: Once radiotherapy plus ipilimumab had been given, TCR clones derived from tumor expanded in blood.

This CDR3 is 14 amino acids long. Germline V CDR1 and CDR2: LNHDA, SQIVND (reference sequence). The repertoire was sequenced with immunoSEQ multiplex PCR; TCRdb's copy has only in-frame clones and lacks some. This sample has 23,000 or so clones, with about 73% found just once. The chain has TRBV19 and TRBJ2-7; 10 bases agree with TRBD1. The sequence derives from a human donor with non-small cell lung cancer who had stable disease on radiotherapy plus ipilimumab. The input for sequencing was peripheral blood, taken from a patient treated with radiotherapy plus ipilimumab. The CDR3 sequence: CASSTTTGGSLLVF. CDR3 coding DNA: TGTGCCAGTAGTACCACGACAGGGGGCTCTCTCCTCGTCTTC.